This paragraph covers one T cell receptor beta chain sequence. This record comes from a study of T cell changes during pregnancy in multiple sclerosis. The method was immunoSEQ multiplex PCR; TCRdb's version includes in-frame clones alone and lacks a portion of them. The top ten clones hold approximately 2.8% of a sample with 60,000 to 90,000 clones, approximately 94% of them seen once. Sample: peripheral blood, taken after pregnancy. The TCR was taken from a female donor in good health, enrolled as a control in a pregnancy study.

The CDR3 loop is CASSFRQGTGYTF. The CDR3 nucleotides read TGTGCCAGCAGCTTTCGACAGGGCACAGGCTACACCTTC. The chain recombines TRBV7-2 with TRBJ1-2, with TRBD1 matching 7 bases. CDR1 and CDR2 from the germline V gene are SGHTA and FQGNSA. The V gene end was trimmed by 3 bases and the J gene end by 8 bases; junction bases not matched to a gene: 6. The CDR3 spans 13 residues.